A single sample is the source of the 25 T cell receptor beta chains below, sequenced in a study of Graves' ophthalmopathy and Graves' hyperthyroidism (dated by TCRdb to 2016 to 2019). Instrument on record: Illumina HiSeq 2000. For repertoire sequencing, TCR beta CDR3 regions were amplified from RNA transcripts. The first round of RT-PCR was done with HTBI primers and the Qiagen OneStep RT-PCR kit, and was followed by a second round of multiplex PCR, then size selection and purification. Using fastp at Q25 and MiXCR, TCRdb reprocessed the public reads and kept productive beta chains. All rows with the same CDR3 protein become a single entry with the most common DNA and genes. The sample profile shows around 340,000 distinct CDR3 sequences; under 20% of them were found once. The ten largest clones capture about 12% of the sample. Sample: peripheral blood. Receptors originate from an adult man with Graves' ophthalmopathy.

The gene calls are TRBV6-2 or TRBV6-3 and TRBJ1-2; no definite D call. The V gene's germline CDR1 is MNHEY and CDR2 SVGEGT. Trimming took off 6 bases at V and 10 bases at J, with 15 bases between the two ends. CDR3 length: 12 amino acids. DNA of the CDR3: TGTGCCAGCAGGGATCGTGGTGGGGACTACACCTTC. Translating it yields CASRDRGGDYTF.

The V call is TRBV11-3, the J call TRBJ1-1; D is undetermined. Germline CDR1 and CDR2: SGHNT and YENEEA. V was shortened by 0 bases and J by 4 bases, with 12 bases between the two germline ends. The CDR3 has 15 residues. In DNA form, the CDR3 reads TGTGCCAGCAGCTTAGAGGCCGCAAGGCCCACTGAAGCTTTCTTT. Translating it yields CASSLEAARPTEAFF.

This clonotype occurred many times. The chain employs TRBV6-1 and TRBJ1-2; D possibly corresponds to TRBD1 (5 bases). Germline CDR1 and CDR2: MNHNS and SASEGT. Trimming cost V 6 bases and J 4 bases, with 18 bases left between them. The CDR3 consists of 15 residues. The CDR3 region has the DNA TGTGCCAGCAGGGGCCTCGACAGTTTCGTCTATGGCTACACCTTC. As protein: CASRGLDSFVYGYTF.

This clonotype was counted many times. This sequence joins TRBV11-2 and TRBJ2-7; a possible D gene is TRBD2 (6 bases). CDR1 is SGHAT, CDR2 FQNNGV, per germline. The CDR3 is made up of 13 amino acids. Deletions cut 4 bases from V and 4 bases from J, with 11 bases between. The CDR3 is CASSSSAGYEQYF. The CDR3 nucleotides read TGTGCCAGCAGCTCGTCCGCGGGGTACGAGCAGTACTTC.

This clonotype has a count of ten or more. This sequence joins TRBV20-1 and TRBJ2-5; 10 bases are a match to TRBD2. From germline, CDR1 is DFQATT and CDR2 SNEGSKA (reference sequence). The V gene end was trimmed by 7 bases and the J gene end by 5 bases; junction bases not matched to a gene: 7. This CDR3 spans 13 amino acids. CDR3: CSGLLAGAETQYF. CDR3 coding DNA: TGCAGTGGTCTTCTAGCGGGAGCCGAGACCCAGTACTTC.

The chain employs TRBV28 and TRBJ2-7; a weak D match, TRBD1 (6 bases). The CDR3 extends over 13 amino acids. CDR1 is MDHEN and CDR2 is SYDVKM in the germline V gene. Trimming stripped 10 bases from V and 9 bases from J, with 22 bases between. The CDR3 nucleotides read TGTGCCACCGTTAACATACAGGGAGCGGTGCAGTACTTC. It specifies CATVNIQGAVQYF.

This clonotype was recorded at least ten times. V usage is TRBV7-8 and J usage is TRBJ2-7; no reliable D call. Germline CDR1 SGHVS, CDR2 FQNEAQ. This CDR3 is 16 amino acids long. Trimming left V 0 bases short and J 2 bases short, with 14 bases between. The CDR3 DNA follows: TGTGCCAGCAGCTTAGCGCTGCGTGAATCGACCTACGAGCAGTACTTC. It specifies CASSLALRESTYEQYF.

This clonotype was recorded at least ten times. The genes are TRBV12-5 and TRBJ2-2, with no clear D. The V end was cut by 1 base, the J end by 6 bases, with 3 bases between. This CDR3 is built from 12 residues. Germline values: CDR1 LGHNT, CDR2 FRNRAP. In DNA, the CDR3 is TGTGCTAGTGGTTTGGGATCCGGGGAGCTGTTTTTT. Translation: CASGLGSGELFF. Based on the CDR3 plus reference TRBV12-5 and TRBJ2-2, the full variable domain is DARVTQTPRHKVTEMGQEVTMRCQPILGHNTVFWYRQTMMQGLELLAYFRNRAPLDDSGMPKDRFSAEMPDATLATLKIQPSEPRDSAVYFCASGLGSGELFFGEGSRLTVL.

The chain couples TRBV7-9 to TRBJ1-1; no clear D. This CDR3 spans 11 amino acids. V was shortened by 10 bases and J by 3 bases, with 9 bases between the two germline ends. Germline V lookup: CDR1 SEHNR, CDR2 FQNEAQ (reference sequence). In DNA, the CDR3 is TGTGCCATCCTGCCGGACACTGAAGCTTTCTTT. Amino acids: CAILPDTEAFF.

This clonotype was counted many times. The chain recombines TRBV20-1 with TRBJ2-5; D may match TRBD1 or TRBD2 (7 bases each). Germline V gives CDR1 DFQATT, CDR2 SNEGSKA (reference sequence). This CDR3 is built from 13 residues. Trimming stripped 5 bases from V and 7 bases from J, with 17 bases between. The CDR3 DNA follows: TGCAGTGCTGGAGGGGACAGCGGGGTGACCCAGTACTTC. Translating gives CSAGGDSGVTQYF.

This CDR3 is CASTLAGPPYEQYF. CDR3 in DNA: TGTGCCAGCACGCTAGCGGGACCTCCCTACGAGCAGTACTTC. The J gene is TRBJ2-7, the V gene TRBV28; TRBD2 agrees at 9 bases. The V gene's germline CDR1 is MDHEN and CDR2 SYDVKM. The J segment lost 2 bases and the V segment lost 7 bases, leaving 6 bases of the junction unmatched. The length of the CDR3 is 14 residues.

This clonotype came up many times. A read error may be the cause here, since a much bigger clone is one base away. The DNA of the CDR3 is TGTGCCTGGAGCCTAATCGGGAGTCAGCCCCAGCATTTT. Translation gives CAWSLIGSQPQHF. V and J are TRBV30 and TRBJ1-5; D ambiguous. V dropped 3 bases and J dropped 6 bases, with 12 bases sitting between them. Germline V lookup: CDR1 GTSNPN, CDR2 SVGIG (reference sequence). The CDR3 length is 13 residues.

This clonotype was found many times. The rearrangement joins TRBV6-2 or TRBV6-3 to TRBJ1-2, with a tentative D call TRBD1 (5 bases). Germline V lookup: CDR1 MNHEY, CDR2 SVGEGT. This CDR3 comprises 16 residues. Trimming stripped 6 bases from V and 2 bases from J, with 19 bases between. The CDR3 DNA reads TGTGCCAGCAGCGGAGGTCAGGGCCCCATCAACTATGGCTACACCTTC. Amino acid sequence: CASSGGQGPINYGYTF.

This chain connects TRBV2 to TRBJ2-5, with 7 nucleotides matching TRBD1. Germline-derived CDR1 and CDR2 are SNHLY and FYNNEI. With 7 bases clipped from V and 2 bases from J, the junction kept 13 bases outside the gene matches. The CDR3 is 16 residues long. CDR3: CASTWTGGFRQETQYF. In nucleotides, the CDR3 is TGTGCCAGCACGTGGACAGGCGGATTTCGACAAGAGACCCAGTACTTC.

In its sample, this clonotype was seen many times. The V call is TRBV7-9, the J call TRBJ1-1; maybe TRBD1 (6 bases). In germline, CDR1 is SEHNR, CDR2 FQNEAQ (reference sequence). The CDR3 covers 14 residues. V lost 1 base to trimming and J lost 11 bases, with 17 bases between them. CDR3 nucleotide sequence: TGTGCCAGCAGCTTAGTGCCGCCAGGGGAAAATGCTTTCTTT. This sequence encodes CASSLVPPGENAFF. Variable domain in full (rest from reference TRBV7-9 and TRBJ1-1): DTGVSQNPRHKITKRGQNVTFRCDPISEHNRLYWYRQTLGQGPEFLTYFQNEAQLEKSRLLSDRFSAERPKGSFSTLEIQRTEQGDSAMYLCASSLVPPGENAFFGQGTRLTVV.

This clonotype came up a few times. This rearrangement joins TRBV6-1 to TRBJ2-7; no firm D call. V shed 4 bases and J shed 6 bases, with 16 bases lying between them. The CDR3 totals 14 residues. Germline CDR1 is MNHNS and CDR2 is SASEGT. CDR3 region: CASSVPPPPGEQYF. In DNA form, the CDR3 reads TGTGCCAGCAGTGTTCCACCTCCCCCAGGCGAGCAGTACTTC.

This clonotype has at least ten counts. The V gene is TRBV4-1, the J gene TRBJ1-1; D unclear. The CDR3 sequence is 15 residues long. V was shortened by 3 bases and J by 0 bases, with 11 bases between the two germline ends. From germline, CDR1 is MGHRA and CDR2 YSYEKL. For the CDR3, the DNA is TGCGCCAGCAGCCATATAGTCGGACTGAACACTGAAGCTTTCTTT. Translated: CASSHIVGLNTEAFF.

This clonotype was counted at least ten times. This chain links TRBV6-2 or TRBV6-3 with TRBJ1-5; D might be TRBD1 (5 bases). This CDR3 is built from 18 residues. Trimming cost V 5 bases and J 3 bases, with 23 bases left between them. CDR1 MNHEY and CDR2 SVGEGT come from the germline V gene. The CDR3 region has the DNA TGTGCCAGCAGTCACGGGACCTACCTGCGGCTAAACAATCAGCCCCAGCATTTT. This gives the protein CASSHGTYLRLNNQPQHF.

This clonotype was observed at least ten times. The CDR3 DNA follows: TGTGCCTGGAGTCGCCAGGGGCGGCCCTACGAGCAGTACTTC. Protein product: CAWSRQGRPYEQYF. The rearrangement uses TRBV30 and TRBJ2-7; D is perhaps TRBD1 (6 bases). The V end was cut by 2 bases, the J end by 2 bases, with 13 bases between. CDR1 is GTSNPN, CDR2 SVGIG, per germline (reference sequence). The CDR3 spans 14 residues.

The sample holds many counts of this clonotype. The chain carries TRBV27 and TRBJ1-5, with TRBD1 matching over 7 bases. V shed 5 bases, J shed 4 bases, and the junction held 8 bases outside the gene matches. CDR1 MNHEY and CDR2 SMNVEV come from the germline V gene (reference sequence). The CDR3 loop spans 15 amino acids. CDR3 protein: CASSQNRGPNQPQHF. CDR3 nucleotide sequence: TGTGCCAGCAGTCAAAACAGGGGCCCGAATCAGCCCCAGCATTTT.

The sample holds many counts of this clonotype. The chain uses TRBV6-1 and TRBJ2-5; tentatively, D is TRBD2 (6 bases). Germline loops: CDR1 MNHNS, CDR2 SASEGT. Trimming pared 4 bases from V and 4 bases from J, leaving 19 bases between. This CDR3 region has 16 residues. The CDR3: CASSARGSGVRETQYF. In nucleotides, the CDR3 is TGTGCCAGCAGTGCCCGTGGGTCGGGGGTGAGAGAGACCCAGTACTTC.

The count of this clonotype is one. The V and J genes are TRBV12-3 or TRBV12-4 and TRBJ1-1; a possible D gene is TRBD1 (5 bases). The V end lost 6 bases, the J end lost 3 bases, and 14 bases lay between the germline ends. This CDR3 has 14 residues. For the CDR3, the DNA is TGTGCCAGCAGCTCGGACATGGACGACACTGAAGCTTTCTTT. The encoded protein is CASSSDMDDTEAFF.

In its sample, this clonotype was seen many times. Mismatch with germline at one junction end may stem from a read error. V usage is TRBV6-5 and J usage is TRBJ2-2; D is perhaps TRBD2 (5 bases). Germline loops: CDR1 MNHEY, CDR2 SVGAGI. CDR3 length: 15 amino acids. The CDR3 loop reads CASRVTFSNTGKLFF. The CDR3 bases are TGTGCCAGCAGGGTCACTTTTTCGAACACCGGGAAGCTGTTTTTT.

In this sample, this clonotype turned up many times. V is TRBV20-1 and J is TRBJ2-5, with TRBD2 matching 13 bases. This CDR3 region has 16 residues. Germline V gene data show CDR1 as DFQATT and CDR2 as SNEGSKA (reference sequence). V was pared by 3 bases and J by 3 bases, with 7 bases of the junction left unmatched. CDR3 sequence (DNA): TGCAGTGCTAGTGACTCCGGACTAGCGGGAGAAGAGACCCAGTACTTC. Its translation: CSASDSGLAGEETQYF.

The chain joins TRBV2 to TRBJ2-7; TRBD2 matches 13 bases. V trimming: 3 bases; J trimming: 4 bases; junction bases outside the gene matches: 0. The CDR3 is 14 amino acids. Per the germline V gene, CDR1 is SNHLY and CDR2 is FYNNEI. The CDR3 region is CASSETSGRYEQYF. CDR3 coding DNA: TGTGCCAGCAGTGAGACTAGCGGGAGGTACGAGCAGTACTTC.